The clone carrying this TCR beta chain turned up a few times. What it binds is unknown. The sample comes from a study of post-analysis software for immune sequencing data. Study-wide background: Some patients lacked subtype; others had relapsing-remitting, secondary progressive or progressive-relapsing disease. Study observations and caveats: Patients used about 5 TRBV segments, including TRBV5-6, TRBV5-1 and TRBV20-1, more often than controls. There was significantly lower normalized Chao1 diversity in multiple sclerosis patients than in controls.

Unique molecular identifiers had been added to the TCR beta cDNA libraries. TCRdb redid the calling of the PCR reads with MiXCR, one entry per CDR3 protein. The sample lists about 770,000 distinct CDR3 sequences, under 60% occurring once. The V and J ends lost 4 bases and 5 bases respectively, with 15 bases between them. There are 14 residues in the CDR3. The germline CDR1 and CDR2 sequences are SEHNR and FQNEAQ (reference sequence). Sequencing was carried out using blood. The chain combines TRBV7-9 with TRBJ2-7; D may be TRBD2 (6 bases). This clonotype originated in a girl aged 5-17 years with multiple sclerosis. CDR3 sequence (DNA): TGTGCCAGCAGCTCCCCGGAGGGCAGAGACGAGCAGTACTTC. Translation: CASSSPEGRDEQYF.